This record looks at one TCR beta chain sequence and its context. The data originate from a study of T cells after yellow fever vaccination. Whole-study context: Low-cell-number fractions were prepared with SMART-Seq v4 Ultra Low Input.

TCRdb re-called the 5' RACE reads with MiXCR, one entry per CDR3 protein. The table has more than 450,000 distinct CDR3 sequences, 21% seen once. This CDR3 contains 12 residues. Germline loops: CDR1 DFQATT, CDR2 SNEGSKA (reference sequence). V lost 4 bases, J lost 4 bases, and 10 bases lay in between. V gene TRBV20-1 combines with J gene TRBJ2-5; a weak D match, TRBD2 (5 bases). Here the sequenced sample was PBMCs, taken less than 25 days after the first yellow fever vaccination. This TCR was sampled from a man between 18 and 35 years old who received the YFV17D yellow fever vaccine. The CDR3 is CSAKRRLETQYF. The CDR3, as DNA: TGCAGTGCTAAGCGGCGGCTAGAGACCCAGTACTTC.